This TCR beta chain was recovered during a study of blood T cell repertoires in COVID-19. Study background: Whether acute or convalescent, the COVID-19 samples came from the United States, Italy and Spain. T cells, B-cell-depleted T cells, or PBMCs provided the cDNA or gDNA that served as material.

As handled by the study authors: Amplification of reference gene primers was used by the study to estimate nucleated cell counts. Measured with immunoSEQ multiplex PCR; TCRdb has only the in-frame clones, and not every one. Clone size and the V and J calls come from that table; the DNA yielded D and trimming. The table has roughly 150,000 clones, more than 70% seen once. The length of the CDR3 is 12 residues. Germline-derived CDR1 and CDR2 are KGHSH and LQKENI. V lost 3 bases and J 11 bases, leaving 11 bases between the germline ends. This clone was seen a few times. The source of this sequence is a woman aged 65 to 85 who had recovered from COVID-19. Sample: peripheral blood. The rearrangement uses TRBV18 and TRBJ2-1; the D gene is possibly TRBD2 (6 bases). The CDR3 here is CASSPPGLQQFF. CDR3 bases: TGTGCCAGCTCACCCCCGGGACTCCAGCAGTTCTTC. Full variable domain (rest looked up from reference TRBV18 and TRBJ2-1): NAGVMQNPRHLVRRRGQEARLRCSPMKGHSHVYWYRQLPEEGLKFMVYLQKENIIDESGMPKERFSAEFPKEGPSILRIQQVVRGDSAAYFCASSPPGLQQFFGPGTRLTVL.